The 10 T cell receptor beta chains in this list originate from one sample, sequenced in a study of T cell clusters in autoimmune cytopenias. TRB was amplified by touch-down multiplex PCR, primer pools A and B combined. TCRdb re-called the multiplex PCR reads and shows each CDR3 protein once, DNA omitted. Its table records some 12,000 distinct CDR3 sequences. Tens of thousands of genome equivalents of blood DNA were amplified for TRB. The sample taken for sequencing was peripheral blood. Source of these receptors: a human donor with an autoimmune cytopenia or autoimmune hepatitis (not recorded which).

This rearrangement joins TRBV19 to TRBJ2-7; TCRdb names TRBD1, which stays unverified in the absence of DNA. CDR1 and CDR2 from the germline V gene are LNHDA and SQIVND (reference sequence). The CDR3 covers 13 residues. The CDR3: CASSLLGTHEQYF.

The rearrangement links TRBV5-1 to TRBJ2-2; absent DNA, TCRdb's TRBD1 call cannot be checked. Germline assignment: CDR1 SGHRS and CDR2 YFSETQ. This CDR3 contains 16 residues. The CDR3 region is CASSSRDRVGTGELFF.

The chain couples TRBV30 to TRBJ1-3; TCRdb calls TRBD1, which cannot be checked without DNA. Germline V gene data show CDR1 as GTSNPN and CDR2 as SVGIG (reference sequence). There are 15 residues in the CDR3. CDR3 protein: CAWSVESTPGNTIYF. The full variable domain, rest sourced from reference TRBV30 and TRBJ1-3, is SQTIHQWPATLVQPVGSPLSLECTVEGTSNPNLYWYRQAAGRGLQLLFYSVGIGQISSEVPQNLSASRPQDRQFILSSKKLLLSDSGFYLCAWSVESTPGNTIYFGEGSWLTVV.

The CDR3: CASSLEARGFNEKLFF. The chain combines TRBV5-1 with TRBJ1-4; no DNA is available, so the TRBD1 call from TCRdb remains unchecked. From germline, CDR1 is SGHRS and CDR2 YFSETQ. This CDR3 has 16 amino acids. Based on the CDR3 plus reference TRBV5-1 and TRBJ1-4, the full variable domain is KAGVTQTPRYLIKTRGQQVTLSCSPISGHRSVSWYQQTPGQGLQFLFEYFSETQRNKGNFPGRFSGRQFSNSRSEMNVSTLELGDSALYLCASSLEARGFNEKLFFGSGTQLSVL.

The chain combines TRBV19 with TRBJ2-1; TCRdb indicates TRBD1, and absent DNA this call remains unverified. The germline V gene encodes CDR1 LNHDA and CDR2 SQIVND (reference sequence). The CDR3 spans 16 residues. CDR3 protein: CASSKDRGLVGNEQFF.

J is TRBJ1-2 and V is TRBV6-1; with no DNA, the TCRdb D assignment of TRBD1 cannot be verified. The germline gives CDR1 MNHNS, CDR2 SASEGT. The CDR3 has 15 amino acids. CDR3 amino acids: CASTEGGNRVGGYTF.

The chain uses TRBV29-1 and TRBJ1-2; TCRdb picks TRBD1, but there is no DNA to check that call. Per germline, CDR1 SQVTM and CDR2 ANQGSEA. The CDR3 has 12 residues. Here the CDR3 reads CSVAKGDYGYTF.

This clonotype counts as medium-sized (0.01 to 0.1%) by frequency. This sequence joins TRBV29-1 and TRBJ1-1. The V gene's germline CDR1 is SQVTM and CDR2 ANQGSEA. CDR3 length: 11 amino acids. This chain's CDR3 is CSVRINTEAFF.

According to its frequency, this clonotype is medium-sized. This sequence joins TRBV12-3 or TRBV12-4 and TRBJ2-1; without DNA, the TCRdb call of TRBD1 cannot be checked. There are 13 residues in the CDR3. CDR3 region: CASSTPPGEVSLF.

The chain couples TRBV27 to TRBJ2-1; there is no DNA to check the TCRdb D call of TRBD2. The germline gives CDR1 MNHEY, CDR2 SMNVEV (reference sequence). The CDR3 covers 11 residues. CDR3 region: CASSRAEEQFF.